The 24 T cell receptor beta chains reported below all come from one sample, sequenced in a study of CD8 T cells in Susac syndrome. With random hexamers, reverse transcription was performed on 0.5 to 1 ug of RNA. Each CDR3 protein is one row after TCRdb ran MiXCR on the immunoSEQ multiplex PCR reads. The sample consists of over 350,000 distinct CDR3 sequences, roughly 85% of them appearing once. Sequencing was done on a sample of CD8+ T cells from PBMCs. The origin of the receptors is a human donor with multiple sclerosis.

CDR3 DNA sequence: TGTGCCAGCAGTTACGGGTCGCTTTACGAGCAGTACTTC. Translation gives CASSYGSLYEQYF. The chain is built from TRBV6-5 and TRBJ2-7; no clear D gene. Between the trimmed V and J ends, which lost 2 bases and 4 bases, there was a span of 9 bases. The germline gives CDR1 MNHEY, CDR2 SVGAGI. CDR3 length: 13 residues.

This clonotype occurred once. The chain is built from TRBV20-1 and TRBJ2-3; 8 nucleotides agree with TRBD2. Germline V gives CDR1 DFQATT, CDR2 SNEGSKA (reference sequence). The J segment lost 4 bases and the V segment lost 6 bases, leaving 12 bases of the junction unmatched. The CDR3 length is 15 residues. The CDR3 region is CSATSPAGVPDTQYF. CDR3 nucleotides: TGCAGTGCAACCTCCCCAGCGGGAGTCCCAGATACGCAGTATTTT.

The rearrangement uses TRBV27 and TRBJ2-1; weak D call: TRBD1 (6 bases). Trimming left V 1 base short and J 8 bases short, with 12 bases between. CDR1 MNHEY and CDR2 SMNVEV come from the germline V gene (reference sequence). This CDR3 region has 14 residues. The CDR3 DNA reads as TGTGCCAGCAGTTTATTTATGGGGGCCCATGAGCAGTTCTTC. It translates to CASSLFMGAHEQFF.

The V and J genes are TRBV29-1 and TRBJ2-7, with 8 bases matching TRBD1. The V gene end was trimmed by 0 bases and the J gene end by 3 bases; junction bases not matched to a gene: 10. The length of the CDR3 is 16 residues. The germline gives CDR1 SQVTM, CDR2 ANQGSEA. CDR3 DNA sequence: TGCAGCGTTGAAGATGCGGAGATGGGACAGGACTACGAGCAGTACTTC. Its protein product is CSVEDAEMGQDYEQYF.

The CDR3 protein is CASSFHGDSPLHF. In DNA form, the CDR3 reads TGTGCCAGCAGTTTTCACGGGGATTCACCCCTCCACTTT. J is TRBJ1-6 and V is TRBV27, with unresolved D. Germline CDR1 MNHEY, CDR2 SMNVEV (reference sequence). V lost 3 bases, J lost 8 bases, and 8 bases lay in between. The CDR3 length is 13 residues.

The V call is TRBV6-6, the J call TRBJ2-7; D not certain. Germline CDR1 reads MNHNY; CDR2 reads SVGAGI (reference sequence). Between the trimmed V and J ends, which lost 2 bases and 0 bases, there was a span of 5 bases. The CDR3 spans 13 residues. CDR3 DNA: TGTGCCAGCAGTTACAGGACCTCCTACGAGCAGTACTTC. Translated, it gives CASSYRTSYEQYF.

The V gene is TRBV6-1, the J gene TRBJ2-7; 7 bases fit TRBD1. Germline V CDR1 and CDR2: MNHNS, SASEGT. Germline trimming cut 2 bases from V and 0 bases from J; bases unmatched to any gene: 4. The CDR3 is 15 residues long. CDR3 sequence (DNA): TGTGCCAGCAGTGAACAGACAGGGAACTCCTACGAGCAGTACTTC. As protein: CASSEQTGNSYEQYF.

The chain has TRBV27 and TRBJ2-2, with TRBD2 as a possible D gene (7 bases). The V gene lost 6 bases and the J gene lost 4 bases, with 18 bases spanning the gap. Per the germline V gene, CDR1 is MNHEY and CDR2 is SMNVEV (reference sequence). This CDR3 spans 16 amino acids. CDR3 loop: CASRLIRGGGTGELFF. CDR3 nucleotide sequence: TGTGCCAGCAGACTAATCAGGGGAGGGGGCACCGGGGAGCTGTTTTTT.

The chain's CDR3 is CASSLSGQGTSEQYF. The CDR3 DNA is TGTGCCAGCAGCCTAAGCGGACAAGGGACTTCCGAGCAGTACTTC. V gene TRBV7-9 combines with J gene TRBJ2-7; TRBD2 is a possible D gene (6 bases). This CDR3 has 15 residues. Between the trimmed V and J ends, which lost 5 bases and 6 bases, there was a span of 20 bases. Germline V gene lookup returns CDR1 SEHNR and CDR2 FQNEAQ (reference sequence).

The V gene is TRBV6-1, the J gene TRBJ1-1; D possibly corresponds to TRBD1 (6 bases). CDR3 length: 16 residues. Trimming took off 3 bases at V and 0 bases at J, with 14 bases between the two ends. CDR1 is MNHNS, CDR2 SASEGT, per germline. CDR3 coding DNA: TGTGCCAGCAGTGATGGGGGCTCCGGATTGAACACTGAAGCTTTCTTT. Translating it yields CASSDGGSGLNTEAFF.

This chain links TRBV5-4 with TRBJ2-2; 7 bases align to TRBD1. With V trimmed by 4 bases and J by 4 bases, 10 bases remained unmatched. Looked up from germline, CDR1 is SGHNT and CDR2 is YYREEE (reference sequence). This CDR3 contains 16 residues. CDR3 in amino acids: CASSPQTGRGTGELFF. In nucleotides, the CDR3 is TGTGCCAGCAGCCCACAGACAGGGCGAGGCACCGGGGAGCTGTTTTTT. Looking up the rest from reference TRBV5-4 and TRBJ2-2 gives the full variable domain: ETGVTQSPTHLIKTRGQQVTLRCSSQSGHNTVSWYQQALGQGPQFIFQYYREEENGRGNFPPRFSGLQFPNYSSELNVNALELDDSALYLCASSPQTGRGTGELFFGEGSRLTVL.

The chain combines TRBV5-1 with TRBJ2-1; the D gene is possibly TRBD2 (6 bases). CDR3 length: 15 amino acids. The V gene lost 0 bases and the J gene lost 6 bases, with 13 bases spanning the gap. Per germline, CDR1 SGHRS and CDR2 YFSETQ. The CDR3 DNA follows: TGCGCCAGCAGCTTGGGCTTAGGAGCGGGCAATGAGCAGTTCTTC. Translation gives CASSLGLGAGNEQFF.

This clonotype was counted between two and nine times. The chain links TRBV20-1 to TRBJ1-1; D is ambiguous. The CDR3 contains 10 residues. Trimming left V 6 bases short and J 3 bases short, with 5 bases between. The germline V gene has CDR1 DFQATT and CDR2 SNEGSKA (reference sequence). CDR3 residues: CSAGYTEAFF. CDR3 nucleotide sequence: TGCAGTGCGGGTTACACTGAAGCTTTCTTT.

This clonotype has just one count. This sequence joins TRBV12-3 or TRBV12-4 and TRBJ2-1, with 7 bases that match TRBD2. This CDR3 contains 16 residues. V dropped 4 bases and J dropped 4; count of bases not matched to a gene: 10. The CDR3 spells CASSSLYGGRYNEQFF. The CDR3 coding sequence is TGTGCCAGCAGTTCCCTTTATGGCGGGAGATACAATGAGCAGTTCTTC.

The chain employs TRBV12-3 or TRBV12-4 and TRBJ1-5; D ambiguous. CDR3 size: 13 residues. Trimming took off 2 bases at V and 9 bases at J, with 11 bases between the two ends. CDR3 nucleotide sequence: TGTGCCAGCAGTTTAAGTTTAGGGTTGCCCCAGCATTTT. Protein sequence: CASSLSLGLPQHF.

V is TRBV3-1 and J is TRBJ2-5; D is ambiguous. This CDR3 is 13 amino acids long. The germline CDR1 and CDR2 sequences are LGHDT and YNNKEL (reference sequence). V was shortened by 2 bases and J by 5 bases, with 9 bases between the two germline ends. Written as DNA, the CDR3 is TGTGCCAGCAGCCAACGTGCTAGGGAGACCCAGTACTTC. This codes for CASSQRARETQYF.

The gene calls are TRBV28 and TRBJ2-7, with 12 bases that match TRBD2. The CDR3 covers 21 residues. Per germline, CDR1 MDHEN and CDR2 SYDVKM. Trimming took 3 bases from V and 0 from J; bases not matched to a gene: 18. This chain's CDR3 is CASSFILGLAGKKLGSYEQYF. The CDR3 bases are TGTGCCAGCAGTTTCATCCTCGGACTAGCGGGAAAAAAGTTGGGCTCCTACGAGCAGTACTTC.

This chain uses TRBV20-1 with TRBJ2-1, with 10 bases matching TRBD2. The germline CDR1 and CDR2 sequences are DFQATT and SNEGSKA (reference sequence). Trimming at V came to 4 bases and at J to 4 bases, leaving 4 bases not matched to a gene. The CDR3 extends over 14 amino acids. CDR3 protein: CSAKQLAGYNEQFF. Written as DNA, the CDR3 is TGCAGTGCTAAACAACTAGCGGGGTACAATGAGCAGTTCTTC.

This clonotype was picked up one time. The chain links TRBV28 to TRBJ2-1, with 11 bases aligning to TRBD2. The ends lost 5 bases at V and 4 bases at J; junction bases unmatched: 10. This CDR3 spans 17 amino acids. Germline CDR1 reads MDHEN; CDR2 reads SYDVKM. The CDR3 loop is CASSPGLAGYLYNEQFF. Written as DNA, the CDR3 is TGTGCCAGCAGTCCCGGACTAGCGGGTTATCTGTACAATGAGCAGTTCTTC.

The chain joins TRBV27 to TRBJ2-7; 11 bases fit TRBD1. Germline V CDR1 and CDR2: MNHEY, SMNVEV (reference sequence). The V and J ends lost 5 bases and 3 bases, in that order; junction bases with no gene match: 6. This CDR3 has 15 amino acids. The CDR3 spells CASSPGTGGDYEQYF. CDR3 nucleotides: TGTGCCAGCAGTCCCGGGACAGGGGGGGACTACGAGCAGTACTTC.

This clonotype has a handful of counts. V and J are TRBV6-5 and TRBJ2-7; TRBD1 might be the D (6 bases). CDR3 length equals 14 residues. Germline CDR1 and CDR2: MNHEY and SVGAGI. The ends were cut back, 1 base at V and 7 bases at J, with 14 bases in the middle. CDR3 nucleotide sequence: TGTGCCAGCAGTTACTGGGACACCCAAGGAGAGCAGTACTTC. Residues: CASSYWDTQGEQYF.

The rearrangement joins TRBV3-1 to TRBJ2-1; TRBD2 aligns across 10 bases. The CDR3 covers 16 residues. Germline V gene lookup returns CDR1 LGHDT and CDR2 YNNKEL (reference sequence). The V gene end was trimmed by 0 bases and the J gene end by 8 bases; junction bases not matched to a gene: 7. CDR3 residues: CASSQEIAGGRDEQFF. The CDR3 bases are TGTGCCAGCAGCCAAGAAATAGCGGGGGGCCGGGATGAGCAGTTCTTC.

J is TRBJ1-1 and V is TRBV9; no definite D call. V dropped 0 bases and J dropped 4 bases, with 4 bases sitting between them. Germline lookup yields CDR1 SGDLS and CDR2 YYNGEE. CDR3 length: 12 amino acids. For the CDR3, the DNA is TGTGCCAGCAGCGTAGGCACCACTGAAGCTTTCTTT. Its translation: CASSVGTTEAFF.

The rearrangement uses TRBV20-1 and TRBJ2-3, with 7 bases aligning to TRBD2. Germline values: CDR1 DFQATT, CDR2 SNEGSKA (reference sequence). This CDR3 has 15 amino acids. V lost 5 bases, J lost 4 bases, and 12 bases stayed unmatched. As DNA, the CDR3 is TGCAGTGCTTATCCCGCATTAGCGGGTGCAGATACGCAGTATTTT. This sequence encodes CSAYPALAGADTQYF.